In this sample, the clone carrying this TCR beta chain turned up once. What it recognizes is unknown. Some clones are missing from TCRdb's copy, which holds only in-frame ones; the method was immunoSEQ multiplex PCR. Of roughly 120,000 clones in the sample, about nine tenths were seen once. With 5 bases removed from V and 0 bases from J, the gap between germline ends came to 8 bases. The CDR3 has 13 amino acids. The data derive from a study of T cell responses to AZD1222 COVID-19 vaccine. General study findings and limits: Unmutated variant regions are reportedly targeted by nearly half of spike-specific TCRs.

The material sequenced was peripheral blood, taken on day 0 of AZD1222 vaccination. This receptor was taken from an adult in good health. The chain employs TRBV12-3 or TRBV12-4 and TRBJ2-7; tentative D call: TRBD2 (5 bases). CDR3 residues: CASSLGLSYEQYF. The CDR3 DNA reads TGTGCCAGCAGTCTTGGACTCTCCTACGAGCAGTACTTC.